Following are 22 T cell receptor beta chains from one sample sequenced in a study of technical replicates of blood from a few donors (TCRdb year 2017). Libraries were built with the immunoSEQ multiplex PCR assay. TCRdb provides this immuneACCESS table in a form limited to in-frame rearrangements. Some clones are lacking; in checked studies, under half of them reflect an unresolved V gene, and why the rest are absent is not known. The table for this sample lists approximately 12,000 clones; around 92% of them were counted only once. Less than 9% of the sample is in the top ten clones. The sample consisted of PBMCs. Receptor source: a human donor in good health.

CDR3 sequence reads: CAWSVGQGWSTDTQYF. The DNA of the CDR3 is TGTGCCTGGAGTGTTGGGCAGGGGTGGAGCACAGATACGCAGTATTTT. The chain combines TRBV30 with TRBJ2-3; tentative D call: TRBD1 (6 bases). V shed 0 bases and J shed 0 bases, with 13 bases lying between them. Germline V gene sequence: CDR1 GTSNPN, CDR2 SVGIG (reference sequence). There are 16 residues in the CDR3.

V and J are TRBV7-9 and TRBJ1-1; 7 bases align to TRBD1. Trimming took 3 bases from V and 4 from J; bases not matched to a gene: 2. This CDR3 is 13 amino acids long. Germline-derived CDR1 and CDR2 are SEHNR and FQNEAQ (reference sequence). CDR3 DNA sequence: TGTGCCAGCAGCTTGCAGGGGGGCACTGAAGCTTTCTTT. This sequence encodes CASSLQGGTEAFF.

CDR3 bases: TGTGCCAGCAGTGCCAGGAACTCCTACGAGCAGTACTTC. Its translation: CASSARNSYEQYF. The chain recombines TRBV6-1 with TRBJ2-7; D gene uncertain. The CDR3 has 13 amino acids. Germline loops: CDR1 MNHNS, CDR2 SASEGT. Trimming shortened V by 4 bases and J by 0 bases, and 7 bases separated the two germline ends.

This rearrangement joins TRBV7-2 to TRBJ2-7; TRBD2 might be the D (6 bases). Trimming took 2 bases from V and 0 from J, leaving 11 bases between them. The CDR3 spans 15 residues. Per the germline V gene, CDR1 is SGHTA and CDR2 is FQGNSA. This CDR3 is CASSLTSQSSYEQYF. CDR3 coding DNA: TGTGCCAGCAGCTTAACTAGCCAAAGCTCCTACGAGCAGTACTTC.

The chain has TRBV7-8 and TRBJ2-7, with TRBD2 identical over 7 bases. This CDR3 comprises 15 residues. Looked up from germline, CDR1 is SGHVS and CDR2 is FQNEAQ. V lost 2 bases, J lost 7 bases, and 11 bases stayed unmatched. The CDR3 sequence: CASSLTAIPGGEQYF. CDR3 DNA sequence: TGTGCCAGCAGCTTAACGGCCATTCCCGGGGGGGAGCAGTACTTC. Full variable domain (remainder filled in from reference TRBV7-8 and TRBJ2-7): GAGVSQSPRYKVAKRGQDVALRCDPISGHVSLFWYQQALGQGPEFLTYFQNEAQLDKSGLPSDRFFAERPEGSVSTLKIQRTQQEDSAVYLCASSLTAIPGGEQYFGPGTRLTVT.

This sequence joins TRBV28 and TRBJ2-1; 7 bases are a match to TRBD2. Unmatched junction bases numbered 12, after V lost 2 bases and J lost 5 bases. The CDR3 is made up of 17 amino acids. CDR1 and CDR2 from the germline V gene are MDHEN and SYDVKM. The chain's CDR3 is CASSLIPWEGSNNEQFF. Here the CDR3 DNA reads TGTGCCAGCAGTTTAATACCCTGGGAGGGGTCAAACAATGAGCAGTTCTTC.

This clone showed up just once. This chain joins TRBV5-1 and TRBJ2-7; a possible D gene is TRBD1 (6 bases). Trimming cost V 1 base and J 5 bases, with 7 bases left between them. The CDR3 consists of 12 residues. Germline V gene lookup returns CDR1 SGHRS and CDR2 YFSETQ. The CDR3 loop reads CASSLKGDEQYF. The CDR3 DNA sequence: TGCGCCAGCAGCTTGAAGGGGGACGAGCAGTACTTC.

V usage is TRBV13 and J usage is TRBJ2-7, with D perhaps TRBD1 (5 bases). V was pared by 5 bases and J by 5 bases, with 10 bases between. The CDR3 loop spans 12 amino acids. The germline V gene encodes CDR1 PRHDT and CDR2 FYEKMQ (reference sequence). CDR3 coding DNA: TGTGCCAGCAGCATCGAAGGGGACGAGCAGTACTTC. Residues: CASSIEGDEQYF.

The V call is TRBV28, the J call TRBJ1-5, with unresolved D. Germline values: CDR1 MDHEN, CDR2 SYDVKM. The CDR3 spans 13 residues. Trimming took off 10 bases at V and 5 bases at J, with 15 bases between the two ends. Written as DNA, the CDR3 is TGTGCCATCAACGAGGGTAATGATCAGCCCCAGCATTTT. Translation gives CAINEGNDQPQHF.

CDR3 protein: CASTGGVGVGYTF. The DNA for the CDR3 is TGTGCCAGTACCGGGGGAGTGGGAGTTGGCTACACCTTC. The genes are TRBV19 and TRBJ1-2; D is perhaps TRBD1 (5 bases). Germline lookup yields CDR1 LNHDA and CDR2 SQIVND (reference sequence). Trimming took 7 bases from V and 7 from J, leaving 16 bases between them. The CDR3 has 13 amino acids.

The chain joins TRBV18 to TRBJ1-1; D is perhaps TRBD1 (5 bases). Germline CDR1 reads KGHSH; CDR2 reads LQKENI. V lost 5 bases and J lost 1, with 8 bases in between. The CDR3 totals 13 residues. The CDR3 loop reads CASSGGGNTEAFF. For the CDR3, the DNA is TGTGCCAGCTCAGGGGGGGGGAACACTGAAGCTTTCTTT. Full variable domain (remainder filled in from reference TRBV18 and TRBJ1-1): NAGVMQNPRHLVRRRGQEARLRCSPMKGHSHVYWYRQLPEEGLKFMVYLQKENIIDESGMPKERFSAEFPKEGPSILRIQQVVRGDSAAYFCASSGGGNTEAFFGQGTRLTVV.

This clone has a single count. The J gene is TRBJ2-1, the V gene TRBV2, with a weak D call TRBD2 (6 bases). This CDR3 is 15 amino acids long. Germline V CDR1 and CDR2: SNHLY, FYNNEI. V was pared by 6 bases and J by 0 bases, with 12 bases between. The DNA of the CDR3 is TGTGCCAGCAGAGCCCTAGCGCCCTCCTACAATGAGCAGTTCTTC. It yields the protein CASRALAPSYNEQFF.

V and J are TRBV27 and TRBJ1-1, with D uncertain. Trimming shortened V by 0 bases and J by 0 bases, and 8 bases separated the two germline ends. CDR3 size: 15 residues. Germline V gene sequence: CDR1 MNHEY, CDR2 SMNVEV (reference sequence). The CDR3, as DNA: TGTGCCAGCAGTTTATCGCCGGTTATGAACACTGAAGCTTTCTTT. The encoded protein is CASSLSPVMNTEAFF.

This sequence joins TRBV7-7 and TRBJ2-3; 13 nucleotides align to TRBD2. V dropped 5 bases and J dropped 8; count of bases not matched to a gene: 10. Germline V lookup: CDR1 SSHAT, CDR2 FNYEAQ (reference sequence). This CDR3 contains 16 residues. CDR3 coding DNA: TGTGCCAGCAGCCCAGGGACTAGCGGGGCTCTCGGTACGCAGTATTTT. Translating it yields CASSPGTSGALGTQYF.

The chain joins TRBV11-2 to TRBJ2-1, with D tentatively TRBD2 (6 bases). V was shortened by 1 base and J by 7 bases, with 14 bases between the two germline ends. Germline V gene sequence: CDR1 SGHAT, CDR2 FQNNGV. This CDR3 has 15 amino acids. CDR3 protein: CASSLGGYSGNEQFF. In DNA, the CDR3 is TGTGCCAGCAGCTTAGGGGGGTATAGCGGAAATGAGCAGTTCTTC.

The chain employs TRBV4-2 and TRBJ2-7; D perhaps matches TRBD2 (5 bases). The CDR3 is made up of 15 amino acids. Germline CDR1 is LGHNA and CDR2 is YNFKEQ. V lost 0 bases and J 5 bases, leaving 14 bases between the germline ends. The CDR3 spells CASSQEITQRNEQYF. CDR3 DNA: TGTGCCAGCAGCCAAGAAATCACCCAGCGGAACGAGCAGTACTTC.

This rearrangement joins TRBV15 to TRBJ1-2; 9 bases match TRBD1. The CDR3 runs to 15 residues. Germline V lookup: CDR1 LNHNV, CDR2 YYDKDF (reference sequence). V was pared by 2 bases and J by 1 base, with 2 bases of the junction left unmatched. The CDR3: CATSRRTGVNYGYTF. In DNA, the CDR3 is TGTGCCACCAGCAGAAGGACAGGGGTTAACTATGGCTACACCTTC.

The chain employs TRBV6-4 and TRBJ2-3, with 11 bases that match TRBD2. Germline values: CDR1 MRHNA, CDR2 SNTAGT. With V trimmed by 5 bases and J by 0 bases, 4 bases remained unmatched. The CDR3 runs 16 residues. DNA for the CDR3: TGTGCCAGCAGTCCGACTAGCGGGGATAGCACAGATACGCAGTATTTT. Translated: CASSPTSGDSTDTQYF.

The chain links TRBV7-8 to TRBJ2-2, with D hard to call. Per the germline V gene, CDR1 is SGHVS and CDR2 is FQNEAQ. V was clipped by 5 bases and J by 3 bases, with 22 bases between them. This CDR3 has 18 amino acids. CDR3 DNA sequence: TGTGCCAGCAGCCCCGGTCTATGGCGGCAAGCCTACACCGGGGAGCTGTTTTTT. Translated: CASSPGLWRQAYTGELFF.

The chain couples TRBV6-1 to TRBJ1-5; 8 nucleotides align to TRBD1. The CDR3 length is 14 residues. Trimming removed 2 bases from V and 7 bases from J; junction bases left unmatched: 4. The germline gives CDR1 MNHNS, CDR2 SASEGT. CDR3 bases: TGTGCCAGCAGTGAAAGGGCAGGGGGCCAGCCCCAGCATTTT. This codes for CASSERAGGQPQHF.

The CDR3 DNA is TGTGCCAGCAGCCTCGTTGGGGGGTCCCAAGAGACCCAGTACTTC. It encodes CASSLVGGSQETQYF. This chain connects TRBV11-2 to TRBJ2-5; a weak D match, TRBD2 (6 bases). V was pared by 5 bases and J by 1 base, with 14 bases between. This CDR3 region has 15 residues. The germline gives CDR1 SGHAT, CDR2 FQNNGV.

The chain employs TRBV5-6 and TRBJ2-1; D gene uncertain. Germline V gene sequence: CDR1 SGHDT, CDR2 YYEEEE. The ends were cut back, 4 bases at V and 1 base at J, with 9 bases in the middle. The CDR3 is 14 amino acids. CDR3 sequence (DNA): TGTGCCAGCAGCCGGTCGAGTTCCTACAATGAGCAGTTCTTC. Amino acids: CASSRSSSYNEQFF.